This T cell receptor (beta chain) was recorded in a study of shared T cell receptors in the human thymus. CDR3 size: 13 residues. Germline assignment: CDR1 MNHEY and CDR2 SVGAGI. V was trimmed by 7 bases and J by 6 bases, leaving 15 bases between them. The assay was immunoSEQ multiplex PCR, and TCRdb's table has in-frame clones only and misses some. Of almost 550,000 clones in the sample, around three quarters were seen once. These data were also filed under a second study, of human thymus T cells. That work contributes: Healthy Finnish infants having corrective surgery for congenital heart defects served as donors. The source of the thymus tissue was resections taken during corrective heart surgery. It looked as if thymic and blood repertoires used V and J genes in a biased way.

The sequence was obtained from a boy under two years old with a congenital heart defect. Sequencing was performed on thymocytes. The V and J genes are TRBV6-5 and TRBJ1-2; unclear D gene. CDR3 DNA sequence: TGTGCCAGCACCCACGGGAGGGTTCATGGCTACACCTTC. Its translation: CASTHGRVHGYTF.